This TCR beta chain was profiled in a study of blood T cell repertoires in COVID-19. Background on the study: Samples representing acute and convalescent COVID-19 were sourced from the United States, Italy and Spain.

The assay was immunoSEQ multiplex PCR, and TCRdb's table has in-frame clones only and misses some. The sample carries tens of thousands of clones, about four fifths recorded once. The CDR3 is made up of 14 amino acids. V was cut by 5 bases and J by 0 bases, with 8 bases left in between. Germline CDR1 reads LNHDA; CDR2 reads SQIVND (reference sequence). Sequencing used peripheral blood. This TCR came from a woman at least 80 years old with acute or convalescent COVID-19. The V call is TRBV19, the J call TRBJ1-3; no definite D call. The CDR3 spells CASSLSSSGNTIYF. In DNA form, the CDR3 reads TGTGCCAGTAGTTTGTCGAGCTCTGGAAACACCATATATTTT.